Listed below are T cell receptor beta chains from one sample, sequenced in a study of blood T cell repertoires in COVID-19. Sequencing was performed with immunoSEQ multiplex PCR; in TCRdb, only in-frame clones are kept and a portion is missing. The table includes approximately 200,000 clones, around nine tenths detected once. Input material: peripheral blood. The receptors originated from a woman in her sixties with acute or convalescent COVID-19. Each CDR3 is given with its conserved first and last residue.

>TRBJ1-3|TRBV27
CASSPGGSGNTIYF
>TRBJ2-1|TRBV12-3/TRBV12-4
CASSGHNNEQFF
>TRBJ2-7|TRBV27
CASSLFGRGREQYF
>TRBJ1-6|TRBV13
CASSFGSLYNSPLHF
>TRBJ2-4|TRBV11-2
CASSLRPQGTKNIQYF
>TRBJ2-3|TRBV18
CASSLTTSAPDTQYF
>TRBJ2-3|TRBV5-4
CASSLGQMKDTQYF
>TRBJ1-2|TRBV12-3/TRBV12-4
CASREKTGSDYTF
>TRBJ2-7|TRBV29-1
CSAGGMGQGGLQYF
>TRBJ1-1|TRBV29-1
CSIVGAGYLNTEAFF
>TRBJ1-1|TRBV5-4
CASNLRGMNTEAFF
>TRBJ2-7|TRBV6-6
CASSYGREHYEQYF
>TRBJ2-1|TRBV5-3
CARSPGPLAGVYNEQFF
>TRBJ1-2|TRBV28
CASRRSTGGSGYTF
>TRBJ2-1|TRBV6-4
CARGGRAYEQFF
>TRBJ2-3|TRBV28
CATMLEASGRTDTQYF
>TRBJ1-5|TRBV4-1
CASSQGDGQGNQPQHF
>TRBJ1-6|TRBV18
CASSPQGDTNSPLHF
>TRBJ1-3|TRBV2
CATGPGLDTIYF
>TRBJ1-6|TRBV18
CASSLARANSPLHF
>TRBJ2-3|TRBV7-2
CASSPRADTQYF
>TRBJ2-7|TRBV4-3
CASSQEMRQGGYEQYF
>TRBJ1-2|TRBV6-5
CASSYSTQGRGGYTF
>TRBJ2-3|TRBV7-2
CASSLAWTADTQYF
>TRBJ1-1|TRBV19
CASTAGGAANTEAFF
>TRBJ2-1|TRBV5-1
CASSWPTGSRGNEQFF
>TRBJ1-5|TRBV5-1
CASSLVGGYSNQPQHF
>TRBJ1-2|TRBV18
CASSPRDGTRYGYTF
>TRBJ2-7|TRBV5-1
CASSPPEEWQTSPASYEQYF
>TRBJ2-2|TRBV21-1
CASTRTSGSGTGELFF
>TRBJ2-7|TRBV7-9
CASSYPGTGTLTQYF
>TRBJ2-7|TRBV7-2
CASSSGPGQGRVQYF
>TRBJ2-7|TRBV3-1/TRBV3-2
CASSPSGAYEQYF
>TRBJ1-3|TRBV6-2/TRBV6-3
CASSIQIYSGNTIYF
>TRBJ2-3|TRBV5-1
CASSLALAADTQYF
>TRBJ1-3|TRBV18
CASSPGTKIVNTIYF
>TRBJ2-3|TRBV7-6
CASSRAGQTTDTQYF
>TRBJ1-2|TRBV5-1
CASSLTARDRIYYGYTF
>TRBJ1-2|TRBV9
CASSVRTDWLGYTF
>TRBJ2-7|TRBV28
CASSPGTSGNFGYEQYF
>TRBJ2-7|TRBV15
CATSRGGGTNEQYF
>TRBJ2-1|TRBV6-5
CASSEPLHEQFF
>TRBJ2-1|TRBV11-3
CASSLGYSGPGDNEQFF
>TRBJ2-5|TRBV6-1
CASSDSRGRAETQYF
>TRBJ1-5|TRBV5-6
CASSWGQRDQPQHF
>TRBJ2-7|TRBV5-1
CASSERVASYEQYF
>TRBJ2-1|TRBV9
CASSPRYNEQFF
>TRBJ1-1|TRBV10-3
CAISEDRGRTTEAFF
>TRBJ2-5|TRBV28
CASSLGTSGEETQYF
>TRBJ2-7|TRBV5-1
CASSSTSDSYEQYF
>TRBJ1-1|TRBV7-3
CASRTGGNTEAFF
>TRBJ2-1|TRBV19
CASSTFNEQFF